What follows are 32 T cell receptor beta chains derived from one specimen sequenced in a study of cytomegalovirus exposure and HLA in healthy donors. Amplification used 60 Vbeta primers and 13 Jbeta primers. TCRdb's table, derived via immunoSEQ multiplex PCR, lists solely in-frame clones and lacks some. Among roughly 240,000 clones listed, about 81% were seen once. Sequencing was performed on PBMCs. These receptors were obtained from a woman aged 40 to 50 in good health and CMV-seropositive.

With respect to this clone: Other nucleotide sequences in the sample specify the same CDR3. The V and J genes are TRBV10-3 and TRBJ2-1, with TRBD2 as a possible D gene (5 bases). The CDR3 spans 15 residues. Germline values: CDR1 ENHRY, CDR2 SYGVKD. V was clipped by 0 bases and J by 0 bases, with 6 bases between them. CDR3 amino acids: CAISESSGSYNEQFF. The CDR3 DNA follows: TGTGCCATCAGTGAGTCGAGCGGCTCCTACAATGAGCAGTTCTTC.

Concerning this clone: Other nucleotide sequences from this sample produce the same CDR3. The rearrangement links TRBV29-1 to TRBJ2-2; the D is unclear. The CDR3 is made up of 14 amino acids. Trimming removed 6 bases from V and 0 bases from J, with 11 bases in between. Germline CDR1 and CDR2: SQVTM and ANQGSEA. CDR3 sequence: CSVHSHANTGELFF. Here the CDR3 DNA reads TGCAGCGTGCACAGCCACGCGAACACCGGGGAGCTGTTTTTT.

V and J are TRBV19 and TRBJ2-3; 8 positions match TRBD1. CDR3 size: 15 residues. J gave up 2 bases and V 6 bases, and 7 bases lay outside the gene matches. CDR1 and CDR2 from the germline V gene are LNHDA and SQIVND (reference sequence). The CDR3 loop is CASRDRARATDTQYF. DNA for the CDR3: TGTGCCAGTAGGGACAGGGCGAGGGCCACAGATACGCAGTATTTT.

The V gene is TRBV5-4, the J gene TRBJ2-7; 14 bases fit TRBD2. The CDR3 loop spans 16 amino acids. J gave up 7 bases and V 3 bases, and 9 bases lay outside the gene matches. CDR1 is SGHNT and CDR2 is YYREEE in the germline V gene (reference sequence). The CDR3 sequence is CASSSGLAGVESEQYF. In DNA form, the CDR3 reads TGTGCCAGCAGCTCGGGACTAGCGGGAGTGGAGTCTGAGCAGTACTTC.

The V and J genes are TRBV28 and TRBJ2-7, with 8 bases identical to TRBD2. CDR1 and CDR2 from the germline V gene are MDHEN and SYDVKM. J gave up 4 bases and V 6 bases, and 11 bases lay outside the gene matches. The CDR3 is 15 residues long. The CDR3 DNA reads TGTGCCAGCAGATCGGTAATTGAGCGGGAGTACGAGCAGTACTTC. Encoded protein: CASRSVIEREYEQYF. Full variable domain (rest looked up from reference TRBV28 and TRBJ2-7): DVKVTQSSRYLVKRTGEKVFLECVQDMDHENMFWYRQDPGLGLRLIYFSYDVKMKEKGDIPEGYSVSREKKERFSLILESASTNQTSMYLCASRSVIEREYEQYFGPGTRLTVT.

The chain employs TRBV30 and TRBJ1-3; the D gene is possibly TRBD1 (6 bases). In germline, CDR1 is GTSNPN, CDR2 SVGIG (reference sequence). The CDR3 length is 15 residues. V was shortened by 8 bases and J by 8 bases, with 25 bases between the two germline ends. CDR3 DNA: TGTGCCGGGACCACGACAGGAGGCGACGCGGACACCATATATTTT. Translating gives CAGTTTGGDADTIYF.

V is TRBV5-8 and J is TRBJ1-2, with D maybe TRBD1 (6 bases). Germline-derived CDR1 and CDR2 are SGHTS and YDEGEE. The CDR3 loop spans 19 amino acids. V was shortened by 4 bases and J by 3 bases, with 28 bases between the two germline ends. The CDR3 reads CASSTYRAKSYKGDYGYTF. The CDR3 DNA follows: TGTGCCAGCAGCACTTACAGGGCGAAGTCCTATAAAGGGGACTATGGCTACACCTTC. Supplemented by reference TRBV5-8 and TRBJ1-2, the full variable domain reads EAGVTQSPTHLIKTRGQQATLRCSPISGHTSVYWYQQALGLGLQFLLWYDEGEERNRGNFPPRFSGRQFPNYSSELNVNALELEDSALYLCASSTYRAKSYKGDYGYTFGSGTRLTVV.

This chain connects TRBV11-2 to TRBJ1-4; 8 bases are a match to TRBD1. CDR1 and CDR2 (germline): SGHAT, FQNNGV. This CDR3 contains 15 residues. J lost 5 bases, V lost 6 bases, and 8 bases had no gene match. As DNA, the CDR3 is TGTGCCAGCAGTCCCACAGGGGGTTTGAATGAAAAACTGTTTTTT. This gives the protein CASSPTGGLNEKLFF.

V gene TRBV7-2 combines with J gene TRBJ1-3; D perhaps matches TRBD1 (6 bases). Germline assignment: CDR1 SGHTA and CDR2 FQGNSA. Trimming removed 0 bases from V and 4 bases from J, with 16 bases in between. The CDR3 covers 17 residues. The CDR3 DNA reads TGTGCCAGCAGCTTAGCCCGGACAGCCAGGCGGGGAAACACCATATATTTT. Protein product: CASSLARTARRGNTIYF.

This chain connects TRBV7-3 to TRBJ2-2; D is unresolved. CDR1 and CDR2 from the germline V gene are SGHTA and FQGTGA. Trimming removed 5 bases from V and 3 bases from J, with 7 bases in between. The CDR3 runs to 13 residues. As DNA, the CDR3 is TGTGCCAGCAGCCCCTTATACACCGGGGAGCTGTTTTTT. It is translated as CASSPLYTGELFF.

The chain recombines TRBV11-2 with TRBJ2-3, with D uncertain. This CDR3 comprises 13 residues. Trimming took off 5 bases at V and 2 bases at J, with 8 bases between the two ends. Per germline, CDR1 SGHAT and CDR2 FQNNGV. CDR3 protein: CASSQFFTDTQYF. The DNA of the CDR3 is TGTGCCAGCAGCCAGTTTTTCACAGATACGCAGTATTTT.

The chain combines TRBV11-2 with TRBJ1-2, with 7 bases lining up with TRBD1. Trimming cost V 5 bases and J 8 bases; bases outside gene matches: 11. Germline-derived CDR1 and CDR2 are SGHAT and FQNNGV. The CDR3 extends over 14 amino acids. In nucleotides, the CDR3 is TGTGCCAGCAGCCGGGACAGATCGGAGAGCGGCTACACCTTC. It codes for CASSRDRSESGYTF.

The rearrangement joins TRBV2 to TRBJ1-5; a weak D match, TRBD1 (5 bases). The CDR3 loop spans 17 amino acids. Germline V CDR1 and CDR2: SNHLY, FYNNEI. Trimming stripped 6 bases from V and 2 bases from J, with 20 bases between. The CDR3 loop reads CASRADSPQKGNQPQHF. CDR3 DNA: TGTGCCAGCAGGGCCGACAGCCCCCAAAAGGGCAATCAGCCCCAGCATTTT.

This clone showed up just a few times. V is TRBV27 and J is TRBJ2-7; 7 nucleotides line up with TRBD1. Per the germline V gene, CDR1 is MNHEY and CDR2 is SMNVEV (reference sequence). This CDR3 is built from 14 residues. After removal of 3 bases from V and 3 bases from J, the junction contained 5 bases not matched to a gene. The CDR3: CASSFLDRIYEQYF. CDR3 coding DNA: TGTGCCAGCAGTTTTTTGGACAGGATCTACGAGCAGTACTTC.

This clone was picked up one time. The chain joins TRBV5-1 to TRBJ1-6, with D possibly being TRBD1 (6 bases). Germline V lookup: CDR1 SGHRS, CDR2 YFSETQ. The CDR3 runs to 16 residues. The germline V and J ends were trimmed by 0 bases and 5 bases, with 12 bases remaining between them. CDR3 in DNA: TGCGCCAGCAGCTTGGCGGCAGGGGTAGATAATTCACCCCTCCACTTT. Residues: CASSLAAGVDNSPLHF.

The V and J genes are TRBV11-3 and TRBJ2-1, with a possible D match to TRBD2 (5 bases). Looked up from germline, CDR1 is SGHNT and CDR2 is YENEEA. This CDR3 has 14 residues. V gave up 1 base and J gave up 2 bases, with 6 bases separating them. The CDR3: CASSLVLAYNEQFF. The CDR3 DNA sequence: TGTGCCAGCAGCTTAGTACTAGCCTACAATGAGCAGTTCTTC. The complete variable domain, with remaining parts taken from reference TRBV11-3 and TRBJ2-1, reads EAGVVQSPRYKIIEKKQPVAFWCNPISGHNTLYWYLQNLGQGPELLIRYENEEAVDDSQLPKDRFSAERLKGVDSTLKIQPAELGDSAVYLCASSLVLAYNEQFFGPGTRLTVL.

The chain couples TRBV7-2 to TRBJ1-2; 9 bases map to TRBD1. Trimming cost V 6 bases and J 4 bases; bases outside gene matches: 9. The CDR3 extends over 15 amino acids. Germline V gene lookup returns CDR1 SGHTA and CDR2 FQGNSA. The CDR3 DNA reads TGTGCCAGCAGTTCCGGGGGACAGGGTATCTATGGCTACACCTTC. This sequence encodes CASSSGGQGIYGYTF.

CDR3 sequence: CASSLGQKNIQYF. The CDR3 nucleotides read TGTGCCAGCAGCTTAGGGCAGAAAAACATTCAGTACTTC. The chain uses TRBV7-8 and TRBJ2-4; D is unresolved. V shed 1 base and J shed 4 bases, with 5 bases lying between them. The CDR3 is made up of 13 amino acids. Germline lookup yields CDR1 SGHVS and CDR2 FQNEAQ.

The count of this clone is one. The chain carries TRBV9 and TRBJ2-2; D gene ambiguous. Trimming removed 1 base from V and 1 base from J, with 14 bases in between. The germline V gene encodes CDR1 SGDLS and CDR2 YYNGEE. The CDR3 extends over 17 amino acids. The CDR3 spells CASSVRSGSQNTGELFF. CDR3 coding DNA: TGTGCCAGCAGCGTAAGGTCCGGGTCTCAGAACACCGGGGAGCTGTTTTTT.

The chain links TRBV30 to TRBJ1-2, with 8 bases aligning to TRBD1. This CDR3 has 14 amino acids. Germline-derived CDR1 and CDR2 are GTSNPN and SVGIG (reference sequence). The ends lost 2 bases at V and 5 bases at J; junction bases unmatched: 7. The CDR3 DNA reads TGTGCCTGGAGTTTGCAGGGGGCAATATATGGCTACACCTTC. This encodes CAWSLQGAIYGYTF.

The chain employs TRBV19 and TRBJ2-5; TRBD1 aligns across 7 bases. The DNA end favors TRBJ2-7, so the J call may be wrong. In germline, CDR1 is LNHDA, CDR2 SQIVND (reference sequence). The CDR3 extends over 12 amino acids. CDR3 sequence: CASRGQFYEQYF. CDR3 DNA: TGTGCCAGTAGGGGACAGTTCTACGAGCAGTACTTC.

The chain employs TRBV30 and TRBJ1-2, with 8 bases aligning to TRBD1. V gave up 4 bases and J gave up 6 bases; unmatched junction bases: 28. Germline-derived CDR1 and CDR2 are GTSNPN and SVGIG (reference sequence). This CDR3 has 20 residues. In DNA form, the CDR3 reads TGTGCCTGGAAAGATGGAGCCGGGGCAGGGGGCGTCTCCGACTATCATGGCTACACCTTC. It yields the protein CAWKDGAGAGGVSDYHGYTF.

The chain couples TRBV5-1 to TRBJ2-5, with 10 bases aligning to TRBD1. The CDR3 has 14 residues. The V gene's germline CDR1 is SGHRS and CDR2 YFSETQ. The V gene end was trimmed by 5 bases and the J gene end by 4 bases; junction bases not matched to a gene: 5. CDR3 loop: CASSRTGGAETQYF. In nucleotides, the CDR3 is TGCGCCAGCAGTCGGACAGGGGGGGCAGAGACCCAGTACTTC.

The chain employs TRBV19 and TRBJ2-7, with 9 positions matching TRBD1. This CDR3 contains 16 residues. V shed 0 bases and J 2 bases; nucleotides not matched to a gene: 5. Germline CDR1 LNHDA, CDR2 SQIVND (reference sequence). Here the CDR3 reads CASSIDLQGATYEQYF. The CDR3, as DNA: TGTGCCAGTAGTATAGATCTACAGGGGGCGACCTACGAGCAGTACTTC.

A word on this clone: The junction departs from the called germline gene at one end, perhaps through a read error. The chain joins TRBV7-7 to TRBJ2-3; D not resolved. Germline CDR1 and CDR2: SSHAT and FNYEAQ (reference sequence). The CDR3 is 14 residues long. The CDR3 nucleotides read TGTGCTAGCAGTCAGGATCGAGGCACAGATACGCAGTATTTT. Translated: CASSQDRGTDTQYF.

This chain links TRBV28 with TRBJ1-1; D is perhaps TRBD1 (6 bases). CDR3 size: 14 residues. V lost 3 bases and J 1 base, leaving 9 bases between the germline ends. CDR1 MDHEN and CDR2 SYDVKM come from the germline V gene. The CDR3 spells CASSLGHTNTEAFF. The DNA of the CDR3 is TGTGCCAGCAGTTTGGGACATACGAACACTGAAGCTTTCTTT.

The V and J genes are TRBV6-1 and TRBJ2-1, with a tentative D call TRBD2 (5 bases). V dropped 5 bases and J dropped 0 bases, with 8 bases sitting between them. The germline V gene encodes CDR1 MNHNS and CDR2 SASEGT. The CDR3 is made up of 14 amino acids. The DNA for the CDR3 is TGTGCCAGCAGTCAACTAGTCTCCTACAATGAGCAGTTCTTC. Amino acid sequence: CASSQLVSYNEQFF.

This clone has only one observation. The conserved phenylalanine or tryptophan is not found at the CDR3 terminus, so this likely reflects a read error. This chain connects TRBV7-2 to TRBJ2-7, with TRBD1 matching over 7 bases. Losses at the gene ends were 2 bases for V and 5 bases for J; bases not matched to a gene: 6. The CDR3 has 14 amino acids. In germline, CDR1 is SGHTA, CDR2 FQGNSA. In DNA form, the CDR3 reads TGTGCCAGCAGCTTAAGAGGGGGCAAAAACGAGCAGTACCTC. Protein sequence: CASSLRGGKNEQYL.

This clone has a handful of counts. The rearrangement joins TRBV27 to TRBJ2-7; TRBD1 matches 8 bases. Germline V CDR1 and CDR2: MNHEY, SMNVEV (reference sequence). Trimming took 4 bases from V and 1 from J; bases not matched to a gene: 6. This CDR3 comprises 15 residues. Here the CDR3 DNA reads TGTGCCAGCAGTTCAGGACAGGGTCGATCCTACGAGCAGTACTTC. Amino acid sequence: CASSSGQGRSYEQYF.

The J gene is TRBJ2-1, the V gene TRBV7-2; 10 positions match TRBD2. The germline CDR1 and CDR2 sequences are SGHTA and FQGNSA. The CDR3 sequence is 17 residues long. J lost 4 bases, V lost 6 bases, and 12 bases had no gene match. CDR3 nucleotides: TGTGCCAGCAGAAAAGCAGTCCGGACTAGCGGTTACAATGAGCAGTTCTTC. Translation: CASRKAVRTSGYNEQFF.

V and J are TRBV7-2 and TRBJ1-2; D is perhaps TRBD1 (6 bases). CDR3 length equals 13 residues. Germline values: CDR1 SGHTA, CDR2 FQGNSA. Trimming cost V 4 bases and J 7 bases, with 13 bases left between them. The CDR3 spells CASSSFRTVGYTF. For the CDR3, the DNA is TGTGCCAGCAGCTCCTTCCGGACAGTTGGCTACACCTTC.

This clone was recorded only once. CDR3 sequence: CASSLEGEGYTF. In nucleotides, the CDR3 is TGTGCCAGCAGCTTAGAGGGAGAAGGCTACACCTTC. V gene TRBV11-2 combines with J gene TRBJ1-2; the D is unclear. The CDR3 is made up of 12 amino acids. Looked up from germline, CDR1 is SGHAT and CDR2 is FQNNGV. With 0 bases removed from V and 8 bases from J, the gap between germline ends came to 7 bases.